The text below deals with one T cell receptor beta chain. This CDR3 spans 11 amino acids. The ends were cut back, 4 bases at V and 7 bases at J, with 11 bases in the middle. The germline V gene encodes CDR1 SQVTM and CDR2 ANQGSEA. This sample is part of a study of blood T cell repertoires in COVID-19. Original handling: The authors estimated nucleated cell counts from reference gene primer amplification. Repertoires were generated with immunoSEQ multiplex PCR, while TCRdb's copy carries only in-frame clones and drops some. V and J calls and clone size come straight from that table; D and trimming were deduced from the DNA. The repertoire holds tens of thousands of clones, with around 90% as singletons.

The specimen sequenced was peripheral blood. The rearrangement uses TRBV29-1 and TRBJ2-7, with D unclear. The receptor was isolated from a human donor with active COVID-19. The donor label of this sample is uncertain. The CDR3 DNA reads TGCAGCGTTGGCGATAGCTGGGAGCAGTACTTC. It yields the protein CSVGDSWEQYF.